Presented here are 11 T cell receptor beta chains from one specimen sequenced in a study of OX40 agonist ivuxolimab in advanced cancers. The table came from immunoSEQ multiplex PCR; TCRdb's copy has only in-frame clones and leaves some out. The repertoire holds some 82,000 clones, with about 93% as singletons. The specimen was CD4+ or CD8+ T cells sorted from blood, collected in a trial of the OX40 agonist ivuxolimab. Receptors were obtained from an adult with an advanced solid tumor such as melanoma, head and neck, liver or kidney cancer.

This chain joins TRBV2 and TRBJ2-7; weak D call: TRBD1 (6 bases). Germline assignment: CDR1 SNHLY and CDR2 FYNNEI. The CDR3 spans 14 residues. Trimming stripped 3 bases from V and 2 bases from J, with 11 bases between. Here the CDR3 DNA reads TGTGCCAGCAGTGACCCGACAGGCGCCTACGAGCAGTACTTC. As protein: CASSDPTGAYEQYF. Looking up the rest from reference TRBV2 and TRBJ2-7 gives the full variable domain: EPEVTQTPSHQVTQMGQEVILRCVPISNHLYFYWYRQILGQKVEFLVSFYNNEISEKSEIFDDQFSVERPDGSNFTLKIRSTKLEDSAMYFCASSDPTGAYEQYFGPGTRLTVT.

The chain carries TRBV12-5 and TRBJ1-5; D unresolved. Deletions cut 1 base from V and 2 bases from J, with 12 bases between. The CDR3 extends over 16 amino acids. Germline V lookup: CDR1 LGHNT, CDR2 FRNRAP. The CDR3 sequence: CASGLGTQPGNQPQHF. As DNA, the CDR3 is TGTGCTAGTGGTTTGGGAACACAGCCTGGCAATCAGCCCCAGCATTTT.

V and J are TRBV5-6 and TRBJ2-3, with 7 nucleotides matching TRBD2. Trimming removed 4 bases from V and 1 base from J; junction bases left unmatched: 6. Germline assignment: CDR1 SGHDT and CDR2 YYEEEE. This CDR3 has 15 residues. The CDR3 protein is CASSTLAFGTDTQYF. The DNA of the CDR3 is TGTGCCAGCAGCACACTAGCGTTCGGCACAGATACGCAGTATTTT.

J is TRBJ2-3 and V is TRBV5-1; 14 nucleotides align to TRBD2. Per the germline V gene, CDR1 is SGHRS and CDR2 is YFSETQ. The CDR3 extends over 16 amino acids. V lost 6 bases to trimming and J lost 6 bases; unmatched junction nucleotides: 9. CDR3 amino acids: CASTDGTSGSGDTQYF. Here the CDR3 DNA reads TGCGCCAGCACCGACGGGACTAGCGGGAGTGGTGATACGCAGTATTTT.

The CDR3 nucleotides are TGTGCCAGCAGTTCCGACGGTTACAGCAATCAGCCCCAGCATTTT. This gives the protein CASSSDGYSNQPQHF. The V call is TRBV6-5, the J call TRBJ1-5; D ambiguous. Germline V gives CDR1 MNHEY, CDR2 SVGAGI. With 4 bases removed from V and 1 base from J, the gap between germline ends came to 11 bases. CDR3 length: 15 amino acids.

The rearrangement joins TRBV28 to TRBJ1-4, with a tentative D call TRBD1 (5 bases). From germline, CDR1 is MDHEN and CDR2 SYDVKM. Trimming shortened V by 5 bases and J by 6 bases, and 16 bases separated the two germline ends. This CDR3 region has 15 residues. The DNA of the CDR3 is TGTGCCAGCAGTCCCAGCCGGGGGACTGATGAAAAACTGTTTTTT. Amino acids: CASSPSRGTDEKLFF.

The V gene is TRBV2, the J gene TRBJ1-5; D unclear. The CDR3 loop spans 13 amino acids. The germline V gene has CDR1 SNHLY and CDR2 FYNNEI. V was trimmed by 4 bases and J by 6 bases, leaving 10 bases between them. The CDR3 loop is CASSGAAGQPQHF. CDR3 DNA sequence: TGTGCCAGCAGTGGAGCCGCGGGTCAGCCCCAGCATTTT.

This chain joins TRBV11-1 and TRBJ2-7, with D possibly being TRBD1 (5 bases). CDR1 and CDR2 from the germline V gene are SGHAT and FQDESV (reference sequence). The ends were cut back, 5 bases at V and 4 bases at J, with 15 bases in the middle. The CDR3 loop spans 14 amino acids. The CDR3 sequence is CASSPTQGTYEQYF. CDR3 DNA sequence: TGTGCCAGCAGCCCTACCCAGGGAACTTACGAGCAGTACTTC. Variable domain in full (rest from reference TRBV11-1 and TRBJ2-7): EAEVAQSPRYKITEKSQAVAFWCDPISGHATLYWYRQILGQGPELLVQFQDESVVDDSQLPKDRFSAERLKGVDSTLKIQPAELGDSAMYLCASSPTQGTYEQYFGPGTRLTVT.

The V gene is TRBV11-1, the J gene TRBJ2-3; the D gene is possibly TRBD2 (5 bases). CDR1 SGHAT and CDR2 FQDESV come from the germline V gene (reference sequence). V lost 5 bases and J lost 1, with 16 bases in between. This CDR3 region has 16 residues. The CDR3 here is CASSEGPSLGTDTQYF. CDR3 in DNA: TGTGCCAGCAGCGAGGGCCCAAGCCTCGGCACAGATACGCAGTATTTT.

Points on this clone: Other DNA sequences of this sample code for an identical CDR3. CDR3 nucleotide sequence: TGCAGTGCTAGCGGGAGTTACGAGCAGTACTTC. Protein: CSASGSYEQYF. The J gene is TRBJ2-7, the V gene TRBV20-1; maybe TRBD2 (6 bases). Deletions cut 3 bases from V and 4 bases from J, with 7 bases between. The germline V gene has CDR1 DFQATT and CDR2 SNEGSKA (reference sequence). This CDR3 is 11 amino acids long.

This chain links TRBV7-9 with TRBJ1-4; D possibly corresponds to TRBD1 (5 bases). The V and J ends lost 5 bases and 0 bases respectively, with 10 bases between them. The germline V gene encodes CDR1 SEHNR and CDR2 FQNEAQ (reference sequence). This CDR3 has 15 residues. The CDR3 sequence: CASSATGTTNEKLFF. The CDR3 nucleotides are TGTGCCAGCAGCGCCACAGGAACAACTAATGAAAAACTGTTTTTT.